This TCR beta chain derives from a study of T cells in localized non-small cell lung cancer (dated by TCRdb to about 2020). Background on the whole study: The study analyzed T cell repertoires of hundreds of early-stage NSCLC patients, comparing tumors and uninvolved tumor-adjacent lungs. Of the NSCLC patients, 129 were male and approximately 99 were female, and the mean age was approximately 66 years. All 220 or so NSCLC patients in the cohort were treatment-naive and had localized lung tumors that were resected.

This clone has more than one count but fewer than ten. Its antigen remains undetermined. No much larger clone is present one base from it, and per-base qualities are unavailable. Via the germline V gene, CDR1 is SGHRS and CDR2 YFSETQ. V drops 0 bases and J drops 4 bases, leaving 8 bases in between. Measured from the cysteine to the phenylalanine, the CDR3 is 14 residues long. The kept DNA is CDR3 alone, 42 bases in frame from the first base. General study outcomes and caveats: Multi-region tumor sequencing was not performed, so intratumor heterogeneity could not be excluded. Uninvolved tumor-adjacent lung showed the highest T cell clonality, higher than tumor, which suggests more focused antigenic responses in the uninvolved tumor-adjacent lung. Because the study design was exploratory, TCR variables were selected using unadjusted p-values without false-discovery rate correction. Longer overall survival was associated with higher T cell density in blood, whereas shorter survival was associated with higher clonality in adjacent lung. Of the top 100 tumor clones, a median of roughly 53 were detected in paired uninvolved adjacent lung; under 35 were also among that lung's top 100.

The immunoSEQ Assay was used to sequence TCR beta CDR3 regions from DNA. The original pipeline was this. T cell density was computed as TCR beta template counts normalized to usable DNA estimated by amplifying housekeeping genes. Using the preseqR package, richness was estimated by extrapolating to 120,000 templates for tissue samples and 400,000 templates for PBMC samples. Clonality was calculated as one minus Pielou's evenness. To identify tissue-enriched TCRs, differential abundance testing was run on productive amino-acid clonotypes with a minimum total count of 5 and an alpha of 0.1. The Jaccard Index and the Morisita Overlap Index were used to quantify repertoire overlap between compartments. GLIPH clustered TCR beta CDR3s with public tetramer-defined viral CDR3s; viral motifs required at least three viral sequences plus V-gene enrichment. The source is immuneACCESS, and TCRdb retained only in-frame sequences with V and J called. Part of the clones is not carried over; for the studies checked, unresolved V genes explain less than half of this, and the remainder is unexplained. D and trimming were read from the DNA, whereas the V and J calls and clone size are those reported in that table. For this sample the table gives about 2,600 clones, of which less than 25% were detected only once. The ten largest clones represent around 8.1% of the sample.

At diagnosis, peripheral blood, uninvolved tumor-adjacent lung and tumor were collected and were preserved as a mix of fresh-frozen and FFPE material. The rearrangement joined TRBV5-1 to TRBJ1-3; a tentative D call is TRBD1 (6 bases match). The clonotype was recovered from a male donor older than 55 with stage III squamous cell lung carcinoma. The sequencing here drew on lung tumor tissue, taken before any cancer treatment. In nucleotide form, the sequence is TGCGCCAGCAGCTTGGTGCAGGGGGGAAACACCATATATTTT. It translates to CASSLVQGGNTIYF.